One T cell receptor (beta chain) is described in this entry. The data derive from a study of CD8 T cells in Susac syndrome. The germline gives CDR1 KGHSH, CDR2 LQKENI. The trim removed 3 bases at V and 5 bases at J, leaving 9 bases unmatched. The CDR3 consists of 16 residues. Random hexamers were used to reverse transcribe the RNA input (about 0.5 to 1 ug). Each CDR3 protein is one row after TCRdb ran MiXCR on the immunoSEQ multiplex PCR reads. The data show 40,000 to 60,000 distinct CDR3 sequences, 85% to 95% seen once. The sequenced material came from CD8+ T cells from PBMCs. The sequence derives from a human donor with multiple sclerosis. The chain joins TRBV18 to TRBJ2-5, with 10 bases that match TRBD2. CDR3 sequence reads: CASSPSGGASLETQYF. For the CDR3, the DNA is TGTGCCAGCTCACCCAGCGGGGGGGCAAGTTTGGAGACCCAGTACTTC.